This T cell receptor beta chain was found in a study of blood T cell repertoires in COVID-19. Assay used: immunoSEQ multiplex PCR; TCRdb lists only in-frame clones, some missing. Of over 150,000 clones detected, more than 80% appear once; the ten largest clones hold around 12%. Trimming left V 0 bases short and J 0 bases short, with 12 bases between. The germline V gene has CDR1 LGHNA and CDR2 YNFKEQ. CDR3 size: 17 residues. The specimen was peripheral blood. The receptor comes from a woman older than 75 with COVID-19, enrolled during active disease. The V gene is TRBV4-2, the J gene TRBJ1-3, with a possible D match to TRBD1 (5 bases). The CDR3 DNA sequence: TGTGCCAGCAGCCAAGAATACAGGCCCCGCTCTGGAAACACCATATATTTT. Translated: CASSQEYRPRSGNTIYF.